This T cell receptor beta chain was sequenced during a study of shared clonotypes between healthy human individuals. Study overall: Contributing individuals were two females and three males aged 18 to 49. Broader study findings: When compared with the clonotypes that were shared by all four sorted-subset donors, the non-shared clonotypes turned out to have lower generation probabilities.

The assay was carried out at the deep level. This table comes from immunoSEQ multiplex PCR, and its TCRdb copy is limited to in-frame clones, with some not included. The sample contains about 2.1 million clones, around 93% of which appear only once. Notes on this clone: Its antigen is not identified.

The V end lost 3 bases, the J end lost 2 bases, and 16 bases lay between the germline ends. This CDR3 has 16 amino acids. CDR1 LNHDA and CDR2 SQIVND come from the germline V gene (reference sequence). CD45RO-negative cells were positively selected for CCR7, leaving out terminally differentiated effector memory CD45RA+ cells. The sequence was obtained from a young man in good health. Some clones in this sample may be carry-over from other donors' samples. Sample: naive CD8+ T cells from PBMCs. The rearrangement uses TRBV19 and TRBJ2-5; possible D gene TRBD1, 6 bases. The CDR3, as DNA: TGTGCCAGTAGTATCAGGGGCGGAGTCTCGCAAGAGACCCAGTACTTC. Residues: CASSIRGGVSQETQYF.